The 12 T cell receptor beta chains below were found in one sample sequenced in a study of Graves' ophthalmopathy and Graves' hyperthyroidism. Amplification targeted the TCR beta CDR3 regions, with RNA transcripts as the source material. In the first round, RT-PCR was carried out with HTBI primers, and a multiplex PCR formed the second round. MiXCR, run by TCRdb on the multiplex PCR reads, gives a single entry per CDR3 protein. The table records 200,000 to 250,000 distinct CDR3 sequences, 20% to 25% of them present only once. The material sequenced was peripheral blood. These TCRs come from a woman in her fifties or sixties with Graves' ophthalmopathy.

This clonotype was observed at least ten times. This chain uses TRBV7-2 with TRBJ2-5, with 9 nucleotides matching TRBD1. CDR3 length: 15 amino acids. With 0 bases clipped from V and 5 bases from J, the junction kept 4 bases outside the gene matches. Germline V gene lookup returns CDR1 SGHTA and CDR2 FQGNSA. The CDR3 here is CASSLAGTGLETQYF. CDR3 DNA: TGTGCCAGCAGCTTAGCCGGGACAGGGTTGGAGACCCAGTACTTC.

The genes are TRBV30 and TRBJ2-7; D is undetermined. The CDR3 length is 12 residues. V was cut by 1 base and J by 5 bases, with 9 bases left in between. The V gene's germline CDR1 is GTSNPN and CDR2 SVGIG (reference sequence). CDR3 residues: CAWSARVDEQYF. For the CDR3, the DNA is TGTGCCTGGAGTGCCAGAGTCGACGAGCAGTACTTC. Full variable domain (remainder filled in from reference TRBV30 and TRBJ2-7): SQTIHQWPATLVQPVGSPLSLECTVEGTSNPNLYWYRQAAGRGLQLLFYSVGIGQISSEVPQNLSASRPQDRQFILSSKKLLLSDSGFYLCAWSARVDEQYFGPGTRLTVT.

This clonotype occurred many times. This sequence joins TRBV12-3 or TRBV12-4 and TRBJ2-1, with 8 bases fitting TRBD2. J was trimmed by 5 bases and V by 4 bases; bases with no gene match: 7. The CDR3 runs to 15 residues. CDR3 bases: TGTGCCAGCAGTTCGGAACTAGCGGTTGACAATGAGCAGTTCTTC. Encoded protein: CASSSELAVDNEQFF.

This clonotype was detected ten times or more. The chain combines TRBV20-1 with TRBJ2-7; 12 positions agree with TRBD2. Unmatched junction bases numbered 8, after V lost 6 bases and J lost 2 bases. Germline CDR1 and CDR2: DFQATT and SNEGSKA (reference sequence). CDR3 length: 15 residues. The CDR3 bases are TGCAGTGCCAGCCCCGGACTAGCGGGAACCTACGAGCAGTACTTC. Amino acid sequence: CSASPGLAGTYEQYF.

The genes are TRBV4-1 and TRBJ2-5; tentatively, D is TRBD2 (5 bases). The germline V gene encodes CDR1 MGHRA and CDR2 YSYEKL. V was pared by 2 bases and J by 5 bases, with 15 bases between. The CDR3 contains 15 residues. CDR3 bases: TGCGCCAGCAGCCAATCCGGACTTACCCCGGAGACCCAGTACTTC. This encodes CASSQSGLTPETQYF.

This clonotype showed up many times. The chain is built from TRBV5-1 and TRBJ2-5; D remains ambiguous. Germline CDR1 and CDR2: SGHRS and YFSETQ. The length of the CDR3 is 15 residues. Between the trimmed V and J ends, which lost 5 bases and 3 bases, there was a span of 17 bases. The CDR3 region is CASSLTDPREETQYF. The CDR3 nucleotides read TGCGCCAGCAGTTTGACGGATCCTAGAGAAGAGACCCAGTACTTC.

The sample holds many counts of this clonotype. V gene TRBV6-1 combines with J gene TRBJ1-5, with D possibly being TRBD1 (5 bases). CDR1 MNHNS and CDR2 SASEGT come from the germline V gene. The V gene lost 7 bases and the J gene lost 6 bases, with 19 bases spanning the gap. The length of the CDR3 is 15 residues. The CDR3 sequence is CASMTRGREGQPQHF. The DNA for the CDR3 is TGTGCCAGCATGACACGGGGCAGGGAGGGTCAGCCCCAGCATTTT.

This clonotype was observed many times. The chain recombines TRBV2 with TRBJ1-1, with 9 bases aligning to TRBD1. V lost 5 bases to trimming and J lost 0 bases; unmatched junction nucleotides: 1. From germline, CDR1 is SNHLY and CDR2 FYNNEI. The length of the CDR3 is 14 residues. Here the CDR3 reads CASSWTGVNTEAFF. In nucleotides, the CDR3 is TGTGCCAGCAGTTGGACAGGGGTGAACACTGAAGCTTTCTTT.

The sample holds many counts of this clonotype. The chain combines TRBV5-1 with TRBJ2-5, with D perhaps TRBD2 (5 bases). With 3 bases removed from V and 1 base from J, the gap between germline ends came to 7 bases. There are 13 residues in the CDR3. Germline CDR1 reads SGHRS; CDR2 reads YFSETQ. CDR3 in DNA: TGCGCCAGCAGCTCCGGGGTCCAAGAGACCCAGTACTTC. Its translation is CASSSGVQETQYF.

The chain carries TRBV28 and TRBJ1-5, with TRBD1 identical over 7 bases. V dropped 5 bases and J dropped 0; count of bases not matched to a gene: 4. The CDR3 extends over 15 amino acids. The germline gives CDR1 MDHEN, CDR2 SYDVKM. CDR3 in DNA: TGTGCCAGCAGTGCGGGGACAGTTAGCAATCAGCCCCAGCATTTT. This sequence encodes CASSAGTVSNQPQHF.

The gene calls are TRBV15 and TRBJ2-5; D is possibly TRBD1 (5 bases). Trimming stripped 1 base from V and 4 bases from J, with 10 bases between. Germline CDR1 reads LNHNV; CDR2 reads YYDKDF (reference sequence). There are 14 residues in the CDR3. The CDR3 loop is CATSRGWGAETQYF. Written as DNA, the CDR3 is TGTGCCACCAGCAGAGGATGGGGCGCAGAGACCCAGTACTTC.

This clonotype was seen ten or more times. The chain carries TRBV11-2 and TRBJ1-2; D is unclear. The CDR3 is made up of 14 amino acids. Germline assignment: CDR1 SGHAT and CDR2 FQNNGV. The ends were cut back, 1 base at V and 0 bases at J, with 6 bases in the middle. The CDR3: CASSLGVTNYGYTF. The CDR3 DNA reads as TGTGCCAGCAGCTTAGGCGTAACTAACTATGGCTACACCTTC.